The 10 T cell receptor beta chains presented below share a single source sample, sequenced in a study of cytomegalovirus exposure and HLA in healthy donors. PCR primers comprised 60 Vbeta and 13 Jbeta primers. Profiling relied on immunoSEQ multiplex PCR, and the TCRdb table lists in-frame clones only, not all of them. The data hold about 82,000 clones, with roughly 80% observed a single time. The sample was PBMCs. These receptors all come from a human donor in good health.

This rearrangement joins TRBV7-2 to TRBJ1-4; 8 bases map to TRBD1. Germline CDR1 is SGHTA and CDR2 is FQGNSA. The length of the CDR3 is 15 residues. V trimming: 4 bases; J trimming: 9 bases; junction bases outside the gene matches: 10. Written as DNA, the CDR3 is TGTGCCAGCAGCTCCTCGGACAGGGTGGGGAAAAAACTGTTTTTT. Translated: CASSSSDRVGKKLFF. Drawing the rest from reference TRBV7-2 and TRBJ1-4, the complete variable domain is GAGVSQSPSNKVTEKGKDVELRCDPISGHTALYWYRQSLGQGLEFLIYFQGNSAPDKSGLPSDRFSAERTGGSVSTLTIQRTQQEDSAVYLCASSSSDRVGKKLFFGSGTQLSVL.

The chain carries TRBV9 and TRBJ2-1; 11 bases align to TRBD2. Germline CDR1 SGDLS, CDR2 YYNGEE. V dropped 4 bases and J dropped 4; count of bases not matched to a gene: 7. The CDR3 has 16 amino acids. The CDR3 spells CASSPIASGGYNEQFF. CDR3 bases: TGTGCCAGCAGCCCGATAGCTAGCGGGGGGTACAATGAGCAGTTCTTC.

The chain uses TRBV5-1 and TRBJ2-1; 8 bases are a match to TRBD2. V trimming: 6 bases; J trimming: 8 bases; junction bases outside the gene matches: 4. Per the germline V gene, CDR1 is SGHRS and CDR2 is YFSETQ. The CDR3 has 12 residues. CDR3 sequence (DNA): TGCGCCAGCACCCGGGGGGGGGATGAGCAGTTCTTC. This translates into CASTRGGDEQFF. Supplemented by reference TRBV5-1 and TRBJ2-1, the full variable domain reads KAGVTQTPRYLIKTRGQQVTLSCSPISGHRSVSWYQQTPGQGLQFLFEYFSETQRNKGNFPGRFSGRQFSNSRSEMNVSTLELGDSALYLCASTRGGDEQFFGPGTRLTVL.

The chain recombines TRBV27 with TRBJ2-7; possibly TRBD1 for D (5 bases). Per the germline V gene, CDR1 is MNHEY and CDR2 is SMNVEV (reference sequence). V lost 6 bases to trimming and J lost 0 bases, with 12 bases between them. This CDR3 is built from 14 residues. The DNA for the CDR3 is TGTGCCAGCAGCTGGGGCCCAAGCTCCTACGAGCAGTACTTC. This sequence encodes CASSWGPSSYEQYF.

The CDR3 sequence is CASSQVDVITGQRPRDYGYTF. The DNA for the CDR3 is TGCGCCAGCAGCCAAGTCGATGTGATCACGGGACAACGACCCCGGGACTATGGCTACACCTTC. The rearrangement links TRBV4-3 to TRBJ1-2; D is perhaps TRBD1 (6 bases). This CDR3 spans 21 amino acids. Germline CDR1 reads LGHNA; CDR2 reads YSLEER. Trimming removed 1 base from V and 3 bases from J, with 30 bases in between.

V is TRBV7-6 and J is TRBJ2-7; 7 bases match TRBD2. Trimming removed 1 base from V and 7 bases from J; junction bases left unmatched: 4. Germline assignment: CDR1 SGHVS and CDR2 FNYEAQ. This CDR3 has 13 amino acids. The CDR3 here is CASSLVLGGEQYF. Written as DNA, the CDR3 is TGTGCCAGCAGCTTAGTATTGGGGGGGGAGCAGTACTTC. The full variable domain, rest sourced from reference TRBV7-6 and TRBJ2-7, is GAGVSQSPRYKVTKRGQDVALRCDPISGHVSLYWYRQALGQGPEFLTYFNYEAQQDKSGLPNDRFSAERPEGSISTLTIQRTEQRDSAMYRCASSLVLGGEQYFGPGTRLTVT.

V usage is TRBV5-6 and J usage is TRBJ2-7; TRBD1 agrees at 8 bases. Germline CDR1 SGHDT, CDR2 YYEEEE. V was pared by 9 bases and J by 4 bases, with 9 bases of the junction left unmatched. The CDR3 is made up of 13 amino acids. The CDR3 loop reads CATRRQGKYEQYF. For the CDR3, the DNA is TGTGCCACCCGTCGACAGGGGAAATACGAGCAGTACTTC.

This clone was detected a few times. The rearrangement links TRBV7-8 to TRBJ2-7; 7 nucleotides match TRBD2. V was pared by 6 bases and J by 0 bases, with 11 bases of the junction left unmatched. Germline lookup yields CDR1 SGHVS and CDR2 FQNEAQ. The CDR3 contains 16 residues. The CDR3 coding sequence is TGTGCCAGCAGAACCACGGGGCGGGGGAGCTCCTACGAGCAGTACTTC. As protein: CASRTTGRGSSYEQYF.

In this sample, this clone turned up a few times. The chain recombines TRBV2 with TRBJ2-5; TRBD2 aligns across 7 bases. CDR3 length equals 15 residues. Per germline, CDR1 SNHLY and CDR2 FYNNEI. Trimming cost V 7 bases and J 7 bases; bases outside gene matches: 15. The CDR3 bases are TGTGCCAGCACGGCTCTAATCGGAGGGGAGGGGACCCAGTACTTC. Residues: CASTALIGGEGTQYF.

In its sample, this clone was seen once. The chain has TRBV6-5 and TRBJ2-7, with 10 bases identical to TRBD2. The CDR3 has 15 residues. V dropped 0 bases and J dropped 3; count of bases not matched to a gene: 2. Germline CDR1 and CDR2: MNHEY and SVGAGI. The CDR3 protein is CASSYSTSGDYEQYF. The CDR3 DNA sequence: TGTGCCAGCAGTTACTCCACTAGCGGGGACTACGAGCAGTACTTC.